This TCR beta chain was found in a study of type 1 regulatory T cells. From the reads, TCRdb called clonotypes with MiXCR, one entry per CDR3 protein. This sample yields 63,000 or so distinct CDR3 sequences, of which more than 45% are seen a single time; about 2% belongs to the top ten. Study-wide results and limits: Compared with non-type 1 regulatory T cells, type 1 regulatory T cells showed a more restricted TCR repertoire.

With respect to this clonotype: What it binds is not known.

The CDR3 runs 17 residues. Germline V gives CDR1 DFQATT, CDR2 SNEGSKA (reference sequence). The trim removed 0 bases at V and 2 bases at J, leaving 8 bases unmatched. The sample consisted of cultured non-Tr1 T cells, either the whole culture or a sorted T cell fraction (not recorded which). The clonotype was recovered from a human donor in good health. The chain uses TRBV20-1 and TRBJ2-1; TRBD2 matches at 9 bases. Here the CDR3 DNA reads TGCAGTGCTAGAGACCGCGGGGGGGGGCGCGCCTACAATGAGCAGTTCTTC. It specifies CSARDRGGGRAYNEQFF.